This TCR beta chain was retrieved from a study of blood T cell repertoires in COVID-19. For the study at large: The samples span acute and convalescent COVID-19 from the United States, Italy and Spain.

Trimming at V came to 7 bases and at J to 11 bases, leaving 7 bases not matched to a gene. The germline V gene has CDR1 MNHEY and CDR2 SVGAGI. This CDR3 comprises 12 residues. The protocol was immunoSEQ multiplex PCR, while the TCRdb copy is restricted to in-frame clones and leaves out a portion. The sample contains 250,000 to 350,000 clones, 87% of which appear only once. The chain links TRBV6-5 to TRBJ1-4, with 7 bases identical to TRBD1. This TCR derives from a woman aged 45 to 65 who had recovered from COVID-19. The sequencing input was peripheral blood. CDR3 DNA: TGTGCCAGCAATATACCGGGACAGAAACTGTTTTTT. This codes for CASNIPGQKLFF.